Listed below are T cell receptor beta chains from one sample, sequenced in a study of CD8 T cells in Susac syndrome. Each CDR3 protein is one row after TCRdb ran MiXCR on the immunoSEQ multiplex PCR reads. The sample contains 180,000 or so distinct CDR3 sequences, more than 90% of which appear only once. The sequencing input was CD4+ T cells from PBMCs. The receptors here all came from a human donor in good health. Both conserved end residues are part of each CDR3. Fields, in order: clone size, D gene, V gene, J gene, CDR3 protein, CDR3 DNA. The D gene is left open where the match is weak. Size is omitted from some rows. Given values are once, few, many or a class for expanded clones.

clone size: NA; D gene: NA; V gene: TRBV23-1; J gene: TRBJ1-4; CDR3 protein: CASSRAGREKLFF; CDR3 DNA: TGCGCCAGCAGTCGGGCAGGGCGGGAAAAACTGTTTTTT
clone size: NA; D gene: NA; V gene: TRBV9; J gene: TRBJ2-7; CDR3 protein: CASSVGRDYEQYF; CDR3 DNA: TGTGCCAGCAGCGTAGGCAGGGACTACGAGCAGTACTTC
clone size: NA; D gene: NA; V gene: TRBV7-2; J gene: TRBJ2-1; CDR3 protein: CASSLQARKFF; CDR3 DNA: TGTGCCAGCAGCTTACAGGCTAGGAAGTTCTTC
clone size: once; D gene: NA; V gene: TRBV7-9; J gene: TRBJ2-7; CDR3 protein: CASSIYRVLYF; CDR3 DNA: TGTGCCAGCAGCATCTACAGGGTATTGTACTTC
clone size: NA; D gene: NA; V gene: TRBV29-1; J gene: TRBJ1-4; CDR3 protein: CSVGQPYEKLFF; CDR3 DNA: TGCAGCGTTGGGCAGCCTTATGAAAAACTGTTTTTT
clone size: NA; D gene: TRBD2; V gene: TRBV4-3; J gene: TRBJ2-2; CDR3 protein: CASSQVGGGAAGELFF; CDR3 DNA: TGCGCCAGCAGCCAAGTGGGCGGGGGGGCCGCCGGGGAGCTGTTTTTT
clone size: NA; D gene: TRBD2; V gene: TRBV7-9; J gene: TRBJ2-1; CDR3 protein: CASSLGAAGGGGEQFF; CDR3 DNA: TGTGCCAGCAGCTTAGGAGCAGCGGGGGGCGGTGGTGAGCAGTTCTTC
clone size: NA; D gene: NA; V gene: TRBV7-2; J gene: TRBJ2-7; CDR3 protein: CASSYGVGGRGEQYF; CDR3 DNA: TGTGCCAGCAGCTATGGGGTGGGGGGCCGCGGCGAGCAGTACTTC
clone size: NA; D gene: NA; V gene: TRBV12-3/TRBV12-4; J gene: TRBJ1-5; CDR3 protein: CASSPGTPNQPQHF; CDR3 DNA: TGTGCCAGCAGCCCCGGGACACCAAATCAGCCCCAGCATTTT
clone size: NA; D gene: TRBD1; V gene: TRBV20-1; J gene: TRBJ1-5; CDR3 protein: CSARSQAGGRQPQHF; CDR3 DNA: TGCAGTGCTAGATCTCAGGCAGGGGGCCGACAGCCCCAGCATTTT
clone size: once; D gene: NA; V gene: TRBV20-1; J gene: TRBJ2-5; CDR3 protein: CSARIGGETQYF; CDR3 DNA: TGCAGTGCTAGGATTGGGGGAGAGACCCAGTACTTC
clone size: NA; D gene: NA; V gene: TRBV7-2; J gene: TRBJ2-3; CDR3 protein: CASSSSGVSSTDTQYF; CDR3 DNA: TGTGCCAGCAGCTCGTCGGGGGTCTCCAGCACAGATACGCAGTATTTT
clone size: once; D gene: NA; V gene: TRBV7-9; J gene: TRBJ2-2; CDR3 protein: CASSPRGANTGELFF; CDR3 DNA: TGTGCCAGCAGCCCAAGGGGGGCGAACACCGGGGAGCTGTTTTTT
clone size: once; D gene: NA; V gene: TRBV6-1; J gene: TRBJ2-2; CDR3 protein: CASSEFGGNTGELFF; CDR3 DNA: TGTGCCAGCAGTGAATTTGGCGGGAACACCGGGGAGCTGTTTTTT
clone size: NA; D gene: TRBD1; V gene: TRBV5-1; J gene: TRBJ2-7; CDR3 protein: CASSPGTGGSSYEQYF; CDR3 DNA: TGCGCCAGCAGCCCGGGGACAGGGGGTTCCTCCTACGAGCAGTACTTC
clone size: NA; D gene: NA; V gene: TRBV20-1; J gene: TRBJ1-1; CDR3 protein: CSAADPLNTEAFF; CDR3 DNA: TGCAGTGCTGCCGACCCGTTGAACACTGAAGCTTTCTTT
clone size: NA; D gene: TRBD2; V gene: TRBV7-2; J gene: TRBJ2-5; CDR3 protein: CASKWTSGGPETQYF; CDR3 DNA: TGTGCCAGCAAATGGACTAGCGGGGGGCCAGAGACCCAGTACTTC
clone size: NA; D gene: NA; V gene: TRBV3-1; J gene: TRBJ2-7; CDR3 protein: CASSQKGAYEQYF; CDR3 DNA: TGTGCCAGCAGCCAGAAGGGGGCCTACGAGCAGTACTTC
clone size: NA; D gene: NA; V gene: TRBV4-2; J gene: TRBJ2-3; CDR3 protein: CASSQTSGGGVGDTQYF; CDR3 DNA: TGTGCCAGCAGCCAGACCTCAGGCGGCGGGGTGGGGGATACGCAGTATTTT
clone size: NA; D gene: TRBD2; V gene: TRBV19; J gene: TRBJ2-7; CDR3 protein: CASSGPSSGDYEQYF; CDR3 DNA: TGTGCCAGTAGCGGCCCCTCTAGCGGGGACTACGAGCAGTACTTC
clone size: few; D gene: NA; V gene: TRBV7-2; J gene: TRBJ2-7; CDR3 protein: CASSFGRSSYEQYF; CDR3 DNA: TGTGCCAGCAGCTTTGGGCGGAGCTCCTACGAGCAGTACTTC
clone size: NA; D gene: NA; V gene: TRBV2; J gene: TRBJ2-5; CDR3 protein: CASRKDTYQETQYF; CDR3 DNA: TGTGCCAGCAGAAAGGACACTTACCAAGAGACCCAGTACTTC
clone size: NA; D gene: NA; V gene: TRBV27; J gene: TRBJ1-2; CDR3 protein: CASSPLGYGYTF; CDR3 DNA: TGTGCCAGCAGCCCATTGGGCTATGGCTACACCTTC
clone size: NA; D gene: TRBD1; V gene: TRBV12-3/TRBV12-4; J gene: TRBJ1-1; CDR3 protein: CASSITTGFPNTEAFF; CDR3 DNA: TGTGCCAGCAGTATAACGACAGGGTTCCCGAACACTGAAGCTTTCTTT
clone size: once; D gene: TRBD1; V gene: TRBV28; J gene: TRBJ1-2; CDR3 protein: CASSPPPGQGAGYTF; CDR3 DNA: TGTGCCAGCAGCCCTCCTCCGGGACAGGGTGCTGGCTACACCTTC
clone size: NA; D gene: NA; V gene: TRBV29-1; J gene: TRBJ1-1; CDR3 protein: CSVVDGGGTEAFF; CDR3 DNA: TGCAGCGTTGTAGACGGAGGGGGCACTGAAGCTTTCTTT
clone size: NA; D gene: NA; V gene: TRBV30; J gene: TRBJ2-7; CDR3 protein: CACVRTGTYEQYF; CDR3 DNA: TGTGCCTGTGTCCGGACGGGGACCTACGAGCAGTACTTC
clone size: NA; D gene: TRBD1; V gene: TRBV12-3/TRBV12-4; J gene: TRBJ2-1; CDR3 protein: CASSFRGTEEFF; CDR3 DNA: TGTGCCAGCAGTTTCAGGGGGACAGAAGAGTTCTTC
clone size: NA; D gene: TRBD1; V gene: TRBV3-1; J gene: TRBJ2-7; CDR3 protein: CASSQGDRGPYEQYF; CDR3 DNA: TGTGCCAGCAGCCAAGGGGACAGGGGACCCTACGAGCAGTACTTC
clone size: NA; D gene: NA; V gene: TRBV4-1; J gene: TRBJ2-5; CDR3 protein: CASRDREETQYF; CDR3 DNA: TGCGCCAGCAGGGATAGGGAAGAGACCCAGTACTTC
clone size: NA; D gene: NA; V gene: TRBV12-3/TRBV12-4; J gene: TRBJ1-2; CDR3 protein: CASSLEWAVGYTF; CDR3 DNA: TGTGCCAGCAGTTTAGAGTGGGCGGTAGGCTACACCTTC
clone size: NA; D gene: NA; V gene: TRBV27; J gene: TRBJ2-7; CDR3 protein: CASGLYEQYF; CDR3 DNA: TGTGCCAGCGGTCTTTACGAGCAGTACTTC
clone size: NA; D gene: NA; V gene: TRBV2; J gene: TRBJ1-1; CDR3 protein: CASSAGGWTEAFF; CDR3 DNA: TGTGCCAGCAGTGCGGGGGGTTGGACTGAAGCTTTCTTT
clone size: NA; D gene: TRBD1; V gene: TRBV5-4; J gene: TRBJ1-6; CDR3 protein: CASSTGQGAQGSPLHF; CDR3 DNA: TGTGCCAGCAGTACCGGACAGGGGGCGCAGGGTTCACCCCTCCACTTT
clone size: NA; D gene: TRBD1; V gene: TRBV24-1; J gene: TRBJ1-1; CDR3 protein: CATSATGAVNTEAFF; CDR3 DNA: TGTGCCACCAGTGCGACAGGGGCTGTTAACACTGAAGCTTTCTTT
clone size: NA; D gene: NA; V gene: TRBV18; J gene: TRBJ2-7; CDR3 protein: CASSPRHEQYF; CDR3 DNA: TGTGCCAGCTCACCACGTCACGAGCAGTACTTC
clone size: NA; D gene: NA; V gene: TRBV15; J gene: TRBJ2-5; CDR3 protein: CATSPLGSGATETQYF; CDR3 DNA: TGTGCCACCAGCCCTCTCGGGTCGGGGGCAACAGAGACCCAGTACTTC
clone size: NA; D gene: NA; V gene: TRBV5-1; J gene: TRBJ2-2; CDR3 protein: CASSLEGNTGELFF; CDR3 DNA: TGCGCCAGCAGCTTGGAGGGGAACACCGGGGAGCTGTTTTTT
clone size: NA; D gene: TRBD2; V gene: TRBV29-1; J gene: TRBJ2-5; CDR3 protein: CSASFSGGGQETQYF; CDR3 DNA: TGCAGCGCCTCCTTTAGCGGGGGGGGACAAGAGACCCAGTACTTC
clone size: NA; D gene: NA; V gene: TRBV2; J gene: TRBJ1-5; CDR3 protein: CASVGSLGNQPQHF; CDR3 DNA: TGTGCCAGCGTGGGGAGCTTAGGGAATCAGCCCCAGCATTTT
clone size: once; D gene: NA; V gene: TRBV6-2/TRBV6-3; J gene: TRBJ2-3; CDR3 protein: CASSLRVPRGWQYF; CDR3 DNA: TGTGCCAGCAGCCTCCGAGTCCCCAGGGGCTGGCAGTATTTT
clone size: NA; D gene: NA; V gene: TRBV20-1; J gene: TRBJ2-5; CDR3 protein: CSARDRRGRETQYF; CDR3 DNA: TGCAGTGCTAGAGATCGCCGGGGGAGGGAGACCCAGTACTTC
clone size: NA; D gene: NA; V gene: TRBV20-1; J gene: TRBJ1-1; CDR3 protein: CSASGGFSNTEAFF; CDR3 DNA: TGCAGTGCCTCGGGAGGATTCTCCAACACTGAAGCTTTCTTT
clone size: NA; D gene: NA; V gene: TRBV7-9; J gene: TRBJ2-3; CDR3 protein: CASSSASDTQYF; CDR3 DNA: TGTGCCAGCAGCTCCGCATCAGATACGCAGTATTTT
clone size: NA; D gene: NA; V gene: TRBV29-1; J gene: TRBJ2-7; CDR3 protein: CSVGETSYEQYF; CDR3 DNA: TGCAGCGTTGGAGAGACCTCCTACGAGCAGTACTTC
clone size: NA; D gene: TRBD2; V gene: TRBV7-3; J gene: TRBJ2-3; CDR3 protein: CASSRGLAGSTDTQYF; CDR3 DNA: TGTGCCAGCAGCCGCGGACTAGCGGGGAGCACAGATACGCAGTATTTT
clone size: NA; D gene: NA; V gene: TRBV5-4; J gene: TRBJ1-1; CDR3 protein: CASSADGRQAFF; CDR3 DNA: TGTGCCAGCAGCGCCGACGGAAGGCAGGCTTTCTTT
clone size: NA; D gene: TRBD1; V gene: TRBV20-1; J gene: TRBJ1-5; CDR3 protein: CSARMGQNSNQPQHF; CDR3 DNA: TGCAGTGCTCGGATGGGACAGAATAGCAATCAGCCCCAGCATTTT
clone size: NA; D gene: NA; V gene: TRBV7-9; J gene: TRBJ1-5; CDR3 protein: CASSLGANQPQHF; CDR3 DNA: TGTGCCAGCAGCTTAGGGGCCAATCAGCCCCAGCATTTT
clone size: NA; D gene: NA; V gene: TRBV4-3; J gene: TRBJ2-2; CDR3 protein: CASSPRAVTGELFF; CDR3 DNA: TGCGCCAGCAGCCCGCGAGCGGTCACCGGGGAGCTGTTTTTT
clone size: NA; D gene: TRBD1; V gene: TRBV3-1; J gene: TRBJ1-1; CDR3 protein: CASRSRQGGTEAFF; CDR3 DNA: TGTGCCAGCAGGAGCCGACAGGGGGGTACTGAAGCTTTCTTT
clone size: NA; D gene: NA; V gene: TRBV6-6; J gene: TRBJ2-7; CDR3 protein: CASGHPYEQYF; CDR3 DNA: TGTGCCTCGGGACACCCCTACGAGCAGTACTTC
clone size: NA; D gene: NA; V gene: TRBV12-3/TRBV12-4; J gene: TRBJ1-5; CDR3 protein: CASIAGWQGDQPQHF; CDR3 DNA: TGTGCCAGCATCGCCGGGTGGCAGGGAGATCAGCCCCAGCATTTT
clone size: NA; D gene: NA; V gene: TRBV27; J gene: TRBJ2-3; CDR3 protein: CASSPYRNEARDTQYF; CDR3 DNA: TGTGCCAGCAGTCCATACAGGAACGAGGCCAGAGATACGCAGTATTTT
clone size: NA; D gene: TRBD1; V gene: TRBV7-9; J gene: TRBJ2-1; CDR3 protein: CASSRDSGQGQFF; CDR3 DNA: TGTGCCAGCAGCCGTGATTCGGGACAGGGTCAGTTCTTC
clone size: NA; D gene: NA; V gene: TRBV29-1; J gene: TRBJ1-1; CDR3 protein: CSVDVMTNTEAFF; CDR3 DNA: TGCAGCGTTGACGTCATGACGAACACTGAAGCTTTCTTT